The clone carrying this T cell receptor beta chain appeared many times. No antigen is known for it. TCRdb independently ran MiXCR on the RT-PCR reads; one entry per CDR3 protein. This table has roughly 500,000 distinct CDR3 sequences, more than 15% appearing once. V lost 3 bases, J lost 2 bases, and 12 bases lay in between. The CDR3 covers 15 residues. Germline V gives CDR1 KGHDR, CDR2 SFDVKD. This entry is derived from a study of response to subunit inactivated influenza vaccine. Notes on the study in general: Authors suggested each seasonal flu vaccination may recruit only limited numbers of new T cells.

The sequence was collected from a man aged 50-75 years who received an inactivated influenza vaccine. Sequenced here: CD4+ T cells sorted from PBMCs, sampled 23 months after vaccination. The rearrangement uses TRBV24-1 and TRBJ2-5; perhaps D is TRBD1 or TRBD2 (6 bases each). The CDR3 DNA reads as TGTGCCACCAGTGATCCGGGGGCCCTACAAGAGACCCAGTACTTC. Its translation: CATSDPGALQETQYF.